This T cell receptor beta chain was sequenced during a study of human T cells and chemical hapten exposure. Described time point: patch test 1, 2 weeks after DPC sensitization. Treatment reported: therapeutic diphenylcyclopropenone sensitization with weekly scalp DPC. The CDR3 consists of 15 residues. Germline values: CDR1 LGHDT, CDR2 YNNKEL (reference sequence). V lost 0 bases to trimming and J lost 7 bases; unmatched junction nucleotides: 6. Study results and caveats: Alopecia was present in the donors, so their immune response may differ from healthy people's. Among expanded TCRs, significantly more large CDR3 similarity clusters formed than among controls.

One entry per CDR3 protein, called by TCRdb with MiXCR from the RACE reads. The sample includes some 190,000 distinct CDR3 sequences, approximately 20% of them seen just once. This clonotype was seen only a few times. What it binds is not known. The sequencing used whole blood, collected in connection with sensitization to the hapten diphenylcyclopropenone (DPC). The source of this sequence is a woman between 50 and 59 years old with alopecia areata. Some clones in this sample may be carry-over from other donors' samples. The J gene is TRBJ2-5, the V gene TRBV3-1; 9 bases are shared with TRBD1. The CDR3 region is CASSQEPGQGWTQYF. In DNA form, the CDR3 reads TGTGCCAGCAGCCAAGAGCCTGGACAGGGGTGGACCCAGTACTTC.